The present T cell receptor (beta chain) was sequenced within a study of vaccination and CD4 T cells after COVID-19. Turning to the study itself: After nasal swab PCR-confirmed SARS-CoV-2, nine convalescents had mild disease and one severe. Whole-study results and caveats: The median SARS-CoV-2-reactive clonotype number increased from roughly 21 to 40, without statistical significance. The median proportion of reactive clones detected only post-vaccination in convalescent patients was approximately 90%.

An Oncomine TCR Beta short-read assay was used to sequence the DNA from cultured CD4+ T cells. TCRdb fed the PCR reads into MiXCR, producing one record per CDR3 protein. This table has under 20,000 distinct CDR3 sequences, roughly 47% appearing once. Treatment given: roughly nine-day PBMC culture with coronavirus spike peptide pools or control peptides (ViraFEST assay). Antigen-specific T cells were expanded with peptide pools by ViraFEST, and TCRs were then sequenced. Germline CDR1 SGHKS, CDR2 YYEKEE (reference sequence). V dropped 4 bases and J dropped 3 bases, with 13 bases sitting between them. This CDR3 spans 14 amino acids. This clonotype was recorded once. The antigen remains unidentified.

Sequenced material: cultured CD4+ T cells from blood. The V call is TRBV5-5, the J call TRBJ2-5; D is undetermined. The TCR originated in a human donor with COVID-19. CDR3 amino acids: CASSRPPTEETQYF. The CDR3 nucleotides read TGTGCCAGCAGCCGACCGCCCACCGAAGAGACCCAGTACTTC.